Listed here is a single TCR beta chain. Its target is not known. This entry is derived from a study of shared clonotypes between healthy human individuals. General study results and limits: Shared clonotypes: about 5% naive CD4, roughly 3.8% naive CD8, 2% to 2.5% memory CD4, roughly 0.4% memory CD8.

Study processing details: For the immunoSEQ data, sequences were junction-only without quality scores, so filtering differed. Clones were read by immunoSEQ multiplex PCR, and TCRdb kept only the in-frame ones, dropping some. The DNA was the basis for D and trimming; V, J and clone size are from that table. Of some 1 million clones in the sample, about 70% were seen once. The authors divided CD4+ cells into CD45RA+ naive and CD45RA-negative memory subsets. There are 15 residues in the CDR3. V shed 8 bases and J 9 bases; nucleotides not matched to a gene: 14. Germline CDR1 and CDR2: ENHRY and SYGVKD. The chain employs TRBV10-3 and TRBJ2-1; the match to TRBD2 covers 9 bases. The sequenced sample consisted of memory CD4+ T cells sorted from blood. Subset indicated: CD45RA-negative fraction. This TCR came from a man aged 18 to 30 in good health. The CDR3 protein is CAIGMRTSATSEQFF. The CDR3 coding sequence is TGTGCCATCGGGATGAGGACTAGCGCCACAAGTGAGCAGTTCTTC.